This is a list of T cell receptor beta chains from one sample in a study of T cell responses to AZD1222 COVID-19 vaccine. Some clones are missing from TCRdb's copy, which holds only in-frame ones; the method was immunoSEQ multiplex PCR. The sample records 100,000 to 140,000 clones, about 90% being singletons. The sequencing used peripheral blood, collected 28 days after the second AZD1222 dose. These receptor sequences come from an adult who received the AZD1222 COVID-19 vaccine. Each CDR3 is given with its conserved first and last residue. D genes are given only for firm matches. Only part of the rows carry a size: once, few, many, or a class if the clone is expanded.

DNA: TGTGCCATCAGCCAGGGGGCGGACACTGAAGCTTTCTTT
CDR3: CAISQGADTEAFF
V: TRBV10-3
size: few
D: TRBD1
length: 13
J: TRBJ1-1

DNA: TGCGCCAGCACGTCCGGGACACTGGGCCCTGAGCAGTTCTTC
CDR3: CASTSGTLGPEQFF
V: TRBV5-1
size: NA
D: NA
length: 14
J: TRBJ2-1

DNA: TGTGCCTGCCGGACAGGGAGGACTGAAGCTTTCTTT
CDR3: CACRTGRTEAFF
V: TRBV30
size: NA
D: TRBD1
length: 12
J: TRBJ1-1

DNA: TGTGCCAGCAGCTTGGACTATAGCTCCTACAATGAGCAGTTCTTC
CDR3: CASSLDYSSYNEQFF
V: TRBV7-2
size: NA
D: NA
length: 15
J: TRBJ2-1

DNA: TGCGCCAGCAGCCAAGGATTCGGGACTAGCGGGGGAACAAACGTTCAGTACTTC
CDR3: CASSQGFGTSGGTNVQYF
V: TRBV4-1
size: NA
D: TRBD2
length: 18
J: TRBJ2-4

DNA: TGTGCCAGCAGTCGCTCCTATGGCTACACCTTC
CDR3: CASSRSYGYTF
V: TRBV12-3/TRBV12-4
size: NA
D: NA
length: 11
J: TRBJ1-2

DNA: TGCAGCGTCCCCCGGCTAGCGGGAGTGGAAGAGCAGTTCTTC
CDR3: CSVPRLAGVEEQFF
V: TRBV29-1
size: NA
D: TRBD2
length: 14
J: TRBJ2-1

DNA: TGTGCCAGCAGTTACACCTTGGACGGTCCCATGAACACTGAAGCTTTCTTT
CDR3: CASSYTLDGPMNTEAFF
V: TRBV6-2/TRBV6-3
size: NA
D: NA
length: 17
J: TRBJ1-1

DNA: TGTGCCAGCAGCTCACAGTGGCTATATAATTCACCCCTCCACTTT
CDR3: CASSSQWLYNSPLHF
V: TRBV11-2
size: NA
D: NA
length: 15
J: TRBJ1-6

DNA: TGCGCCAGCAGCTTGGGGGATCGAGGGCAGGGTAACACTGAAGCTTTCTTT
CDR3: CASSLGDRGQGNTEAFF
V: TRBV5-1
size: NA
D: NA
length: 17
J: TRBJ1-1